The rows below give T cell receptor beta chains drawn from one sample of a study of blood T cell repertoires in COVID-19. TCRdb keeps only in-frame clones here, not all; method: immunoSEQ multiplex PCR. In the table there are roughly 85,000 clones, approximately 90% of which are singletons. Sequencing used peripheral blood. These receptors all come from a man aged 50 to 60 with active or convalescent COVID-19. CDR3s leave out the opening cysteine and the closing phenylalanine or tryptophan. The order of the fields is V gene, J gene, CDR3 protein.

v_call: TRBV18
j_call: TRBJ1-2
cdr3_aa: ASSPVQGFHYGYT

v_call: TRBV7-2
j_call: TRBJ2-2
cdr3_aa: ASSPILVWELF

v_call: TRBV5-1
j_call: TRBJ2-5
cdr3_aa: ASSPRGGGFQETQY

v_call: TRBV25-1
j_call: TRBJ2-2
cdr3_aa: ASNAGANTGELF

v_call: TRBV7-6
j_call: TRBJ2-7
cdr3_aa: ASSLSGPASYEQY

v_call: TRBV28
j_call: TRBJ2-7
cdr3_aa: ASSSRTSGLSYEQY

v_call: TRBV19
j_call: TRBJ1-1
cdr3_aa: ASRMKRADTEAF

v_call: TRBV6-2/TRBV6-3
j_call: TRBJ2-3
cdr3_aa: ASSRTSFTSAQY

v_call: TRBV15
j_call: TRBJ1-4
cdr3_aa: ATSSRLGSGEKLF

v_call: TRBV5-1
j_call: TRBJ2-5
cdr3_aa: ASSLAQGALKTQY

v_call: TRBV5-1
j_call: TRBJ2-5
cdr3_aa: ASSLGRQQETQY

v_call: TRBV12-5
j_call: TRBJ1-2
cdr3_aa: ASGTDRGGLDYGYT

v_call: TRBV28
j_call: TRBJ1-3
cdr3_aa: ASSGGISGNTIY

v_call: TRBV7-8
j_call: TRBJ1-3
cdr3_aa: ASSLAQVAAGATIY

v_call: TRBV30
j_call: TRBJ2-6
cdr3_aa: AWSAGASNVLT

v_call: TRBV11-3
j_call: TRBJ2-7
cdr3_aa: ASSLDRGEQY

v_call: TRBV24-1
j_call: TRBJ2-1
cdr3_aa: ATSDRSLAGGPFYEQF

v_call: TRBV5-1
j_call: TRBJ2-3
cdr3_aa: ASSPNGRPSTDTQY

v_call: TRBV6-6
j_call: TRBJ2-1
cdr3_aa: ASSYGAGAEDEQF

v_call: TRBV7-8
j_call: TRBJ2-7
cdr3_aa: ASSWDGRAGEQY

v_call: TRBV27
j_call: TRBJ1-2
cdr3_aa: ASKRAANYGYT

v_call: TRBV3-1/TRBV3-2
j_call: TRBJ1-2
cdr3_aa: ASSQLGGGPYGYT

v_call: TRBV5-1
j_call: TRBJ2-2
cdr3_aa: ASSLTGAGRELF

v_call: TRBV11-2
j_call: TRBJ2-7
cdr3_aa: ASSFLAGRLHEQY

v_call: TRBV7-2
j_call: TRBJ2-2
cdr3_aa: ASTRQGSTGELF

v_call: TRBV19
j_call: TRBJ1-1
cdr3_aa: ASSNEGGTGNEAF

v_call: TRBV4-1
j_call: TRBJ2-1
cdr3_aa: ASSLFRDSTNEQF

v_call: TRBV3-1/TRBV3-2
j_call: TRBJ2-7
cdr3_aa: ASSQDASGHGEQY

v_call: TRBV2
j_call: TRBJ1-5
cdr3_aa: ASSEDISNQPQH

v_call: TRBV7-9
j_call: TRBJ2-7
cdr3_aa: ASSLGGGSEQY

v_call: TRBV6-5
j_call: TRBJ1-5
cdr3_aa: ASRWRDQPQH

v_call: TRBV18
j_call: TRBJ1-2
cdr3_aa: ASSPRDGGAYGYT

v_call: TRBV6-6
j_call: TRBJ2-7
cdr3_aa: ASTPGPAAYEQY

v_call: TRBV9
j_call: TRBJ2-7
cdr3_aa: ASSVEGQGYEQY

v_call: TRBV4-2
j_call: TRBJ2-7
cdr3_aa: ASSQVPPGQGFSYEQY

v_call: TRBV11-2
j_call: TRBJ1-2
cdr3_aa: ASSTLYRTGLTNYGYT

v_call: TRBV5-1
j_call: TRBJ2-3
cdr3_aa: ASSESGRIIDTQY

v_call: TRBV7-2
j_call: TRBJ1-3
cdr3_aa: ASSLGSGGSGNTIY

v_call: TRBV15
j_call: TRBJ1-1
cdr3_aa: ATSRQSGTEAF

v_call: TRBV19
j_call: TRBJ2-1
cdr3_aa: ASRTGLAGSEQF

v_call: TRBV11-3
j_call: TRBJ2-1
cdr3_aa: ASSSYSGSTLNEQF

v_call: TRBV19
j_call: TRBJ2-7
cdr3_aa: ASSGDRLEQY

v_call: TRBV19
j_call: TRBJ2-1
cdr3_aa: ASSRGGTGTSGNNEQF

v_call: TRBV7-2
j_call: TRBJ1-2
cdr3_aa: ASSAMKRGGYT

v_call: TRBV6-5
j_call: TRBJ2-1
cdr3_aa: ASSYRGEVPYNEQF

v_call: TRBV5-1
j_call: TRBJ2-7
cdr3_aa: ASSRDRTMYEQY

v_call: TRBV18
j_call: TRBJ1-2
cdr3_aa: ASSPREGADGYT

v_call: TRBV4-1
j_call: TRBJ2-1
cdr3_aa: ASSVQSSSYNEQF

v_call: TRBV12-3/TRBV12-4
j_call: TRBJ1-2
cdr3_aa: ASSSRQVAT

v_call: TRBV4-1
j_call: TRBJ1-6
cdr3_aa: ASSQVGGSYNSPLH

v_call: TRBV7-9
j_call: TRBJ2-1
cdr3_aa: ASSQDGGLAGEYNEQF

v_call: TRBV19
j_call: TRBJ1-4
cdr3_aa: ASRTATNEKLF

v_call: TRBV4-1
j_call: TRBJ2-1
cdr3_aa: ASSVASGARNEQF

v_call: TRBV28
j_call: TRBJ1-3
cdr3_aa: ASSDRGRNTIY

v_call: TRBV4-3
j_call: TRBJ1-2
cdr3_aa: ASSQGRPGGYGYT

v_call: TRBV19
j_call: TRBJ1-6
cdr3_aa: ASSGTGEGSPLH

v_call: TRBV5-4
j_call: TRBJ2-5
cdr3_aa: ASSIPGQGAYGTQY

v_call: TRBV18
j_call: TRBJ2-5
cdr3_aa: ASSPGLKETQY